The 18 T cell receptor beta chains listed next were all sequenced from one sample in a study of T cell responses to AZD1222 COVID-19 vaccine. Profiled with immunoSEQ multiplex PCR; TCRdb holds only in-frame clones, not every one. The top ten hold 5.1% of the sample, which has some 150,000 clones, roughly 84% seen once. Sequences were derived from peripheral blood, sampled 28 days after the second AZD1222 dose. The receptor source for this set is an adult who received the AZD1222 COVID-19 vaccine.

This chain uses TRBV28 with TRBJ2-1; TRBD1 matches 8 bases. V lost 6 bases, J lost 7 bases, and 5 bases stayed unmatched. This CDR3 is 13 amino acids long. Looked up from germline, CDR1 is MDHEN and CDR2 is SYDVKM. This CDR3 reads CASRWDRSNEQFF. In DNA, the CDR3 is TGTGCCAGCAGATGGGACAGGTCGAATGAGCAGTTCTTC.

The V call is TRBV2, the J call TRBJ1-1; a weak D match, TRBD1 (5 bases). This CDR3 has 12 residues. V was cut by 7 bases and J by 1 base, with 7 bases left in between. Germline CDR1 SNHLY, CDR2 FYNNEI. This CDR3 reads CASNGANTEAFF. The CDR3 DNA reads TGTGCCAGCAACGGGGCGAACACTGAAGCTTTCTTT.

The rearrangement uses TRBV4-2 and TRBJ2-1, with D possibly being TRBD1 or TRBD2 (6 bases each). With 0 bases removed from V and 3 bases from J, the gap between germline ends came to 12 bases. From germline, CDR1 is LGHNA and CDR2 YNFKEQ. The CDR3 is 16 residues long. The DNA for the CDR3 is TGTGCCAGCAGCCAAGACCCGGGGGCCCACTACAATGAGCAGTTCTTC. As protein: CASSQDPGAHYNEQFF.

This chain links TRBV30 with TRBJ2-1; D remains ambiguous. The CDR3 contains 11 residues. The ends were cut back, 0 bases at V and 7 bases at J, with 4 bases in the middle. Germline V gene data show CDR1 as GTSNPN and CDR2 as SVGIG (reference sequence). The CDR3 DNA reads TGTGCCTGGAGTGTTAGGAATGAGCAGTTCTTC. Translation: CAWSVRNEQFF. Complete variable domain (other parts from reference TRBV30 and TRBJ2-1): SQTIHQWPATLVQPVGSPLSLECTVEGTSNPNLYWYRQAAGRGLQLLFYSVGIGQISSEVPQNLSASRPQDRQFILSSKKLLLSDSGFYLCAWSVRNEQFFGPGTRLTVL.

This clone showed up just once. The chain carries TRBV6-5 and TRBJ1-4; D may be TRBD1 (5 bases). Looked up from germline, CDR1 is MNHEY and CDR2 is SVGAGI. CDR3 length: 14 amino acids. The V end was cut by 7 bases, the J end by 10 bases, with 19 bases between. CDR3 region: CASTTGQLRAKLFF. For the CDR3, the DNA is TGTGCCAGCACCACGGGGCAGTTGAGGGCAAAACTGTTTTTT.

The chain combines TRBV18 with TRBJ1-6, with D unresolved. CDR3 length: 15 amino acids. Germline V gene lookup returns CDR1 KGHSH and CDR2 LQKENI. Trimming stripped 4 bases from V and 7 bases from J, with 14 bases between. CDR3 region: CASSRQPETNSPLHF. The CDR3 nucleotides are TGTGCCAGCTCACGGCAGCCGGAGACGAATTCACCCCTCCACTTT.

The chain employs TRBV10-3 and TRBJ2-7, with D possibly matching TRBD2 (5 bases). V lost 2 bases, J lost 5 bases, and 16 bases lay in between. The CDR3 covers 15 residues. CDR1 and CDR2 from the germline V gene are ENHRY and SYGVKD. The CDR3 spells CAISEKGLEGDEQYF. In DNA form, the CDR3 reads TGTGCCATCAGTGAGAAAGGGCTAGAGGGCGACGAGCAGTACTTC.

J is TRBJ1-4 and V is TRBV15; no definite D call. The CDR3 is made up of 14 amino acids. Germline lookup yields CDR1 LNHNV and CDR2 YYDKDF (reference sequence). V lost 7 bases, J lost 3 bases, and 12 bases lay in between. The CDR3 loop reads CATTPGLANEKLFF. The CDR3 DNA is TGTGCCACCACCCCGGGTTTAGCTAATGAAAAACTGTTTTTT.

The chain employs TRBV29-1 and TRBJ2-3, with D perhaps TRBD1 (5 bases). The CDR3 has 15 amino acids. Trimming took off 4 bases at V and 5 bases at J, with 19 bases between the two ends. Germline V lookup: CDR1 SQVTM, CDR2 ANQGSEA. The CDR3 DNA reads TGCAGCGTTGCGCAGGGAACAGCGTACGGAGATACGCAGTATTTT. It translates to CSVAQGTAYGDTQYF.

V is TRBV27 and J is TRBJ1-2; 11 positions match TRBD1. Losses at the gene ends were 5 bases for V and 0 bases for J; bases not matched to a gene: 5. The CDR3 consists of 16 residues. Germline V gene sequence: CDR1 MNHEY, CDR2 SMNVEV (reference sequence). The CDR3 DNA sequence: TGTGCCAGCAGTCGGACAGGGGGCTTGGCTAACTATGGCTACACCTTC. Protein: CASSRTGGLANYGYTF.

CDR3 nucleotides: TGTGCCATGGGGGCGTTTGGTGAAGCTTTCTTT. Translation gives CAMGAFGEAFF. The chain employs TRBV10-3 and TRBJ1-1; the D gene is possibly TRBD1 (6 bases). This CDR3 comprises 11 residues. The germline V gene encodes CDR1 ENHRY and CDR2 SYGVKD. V lost 9 bases and J 7 bases, leaving 12 bases between the germline ends.

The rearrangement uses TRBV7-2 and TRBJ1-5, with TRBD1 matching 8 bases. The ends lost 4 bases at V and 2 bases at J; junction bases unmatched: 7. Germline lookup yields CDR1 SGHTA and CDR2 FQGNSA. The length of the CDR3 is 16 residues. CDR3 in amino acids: CASSSPDRGGNQPQHF. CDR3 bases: TGTGCCAGCAGCTCACCCGACAGGGGCGGCAATCAGCCCCAGCATTTT.

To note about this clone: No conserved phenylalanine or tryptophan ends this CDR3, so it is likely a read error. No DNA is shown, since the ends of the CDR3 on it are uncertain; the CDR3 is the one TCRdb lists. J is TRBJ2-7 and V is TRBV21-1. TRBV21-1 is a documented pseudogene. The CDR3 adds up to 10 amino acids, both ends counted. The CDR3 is CASSIPGPQD.

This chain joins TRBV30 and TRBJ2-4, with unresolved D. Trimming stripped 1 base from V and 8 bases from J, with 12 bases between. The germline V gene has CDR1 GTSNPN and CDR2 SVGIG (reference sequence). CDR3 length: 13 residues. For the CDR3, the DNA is TGTGCCTGGAGTGAGAACCGGGTGGACATTCAGTACTTC. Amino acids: CAWSENRVDIQYF.

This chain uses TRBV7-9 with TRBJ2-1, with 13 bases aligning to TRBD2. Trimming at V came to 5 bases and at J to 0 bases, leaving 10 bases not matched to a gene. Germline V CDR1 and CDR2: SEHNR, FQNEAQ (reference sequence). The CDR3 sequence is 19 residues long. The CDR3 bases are TGTGCCAGCAGCCCCACTAGCGGGAGGGCCCCAAGCTCCTACAATGAGCAGTTCTTC. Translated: CASSPTSGRAPSSYNEQFF.

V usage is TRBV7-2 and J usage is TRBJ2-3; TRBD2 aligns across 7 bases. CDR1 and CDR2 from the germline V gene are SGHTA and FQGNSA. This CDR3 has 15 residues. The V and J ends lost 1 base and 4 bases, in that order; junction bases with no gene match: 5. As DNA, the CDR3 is TGTGCCAGCAGCTTAGTGGGAGGGCCCTCAGATACGCAGTATTTT. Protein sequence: CASSLVGGPSDTQYF.

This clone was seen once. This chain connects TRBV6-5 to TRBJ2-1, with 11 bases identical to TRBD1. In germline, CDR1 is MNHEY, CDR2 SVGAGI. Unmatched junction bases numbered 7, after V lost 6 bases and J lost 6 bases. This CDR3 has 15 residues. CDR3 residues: CASRSGTGGRNEQFF. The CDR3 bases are TGTGCCAGCAGGTCCGGGACAGGGGGTCGCAATGAGCAGTTCTTC.

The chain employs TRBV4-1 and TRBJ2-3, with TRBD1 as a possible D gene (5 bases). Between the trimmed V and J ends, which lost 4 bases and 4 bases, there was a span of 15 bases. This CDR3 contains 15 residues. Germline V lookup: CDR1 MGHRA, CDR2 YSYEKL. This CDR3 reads CASSPWGALADTQYF. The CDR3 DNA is TGCGCCAGCAGCCCCTGGGGCGCTCTCGCAGATACGCAGTATTTT.